Sequencing of this T cell receptor (beta chain) was carried out in a study of OX40 agonist ivuxolimab in advanced cancers. The repertoire was sequenced with immunoSEQ multiplex PCR; TCRdb's copy has only in-frame clones and lacks some. The sample carries roughly 56,000 clones, around 86% recorded once. V gave up 7 bases and J gave up 1 base, with 13 bases separating them. CDR1 and CDR2 from the germline V gene are SGHRS and YFSETQ. The length of the CDR3 is 14 residues. The material sequenced was CD4+ or CD8+ T cells sorted from blood, taken in a trial of the OX40 agonist ivuxolimab. This rearrangement joins TRBV5-1 to TRBJ2-3; a possible D gene is TRBD2 (6 bases). The receptor was derived from an adult with an advanced solid tumor such as melanoma, head and neck, liver or kidney cancer. CDR3 in DNA: TGCGCCAGCGGTCGCGGGGAGCGCACAGATACGCAGTATTTT. It encodes CASGRGERTDTQYF.